The rows below give T cell receptor beta chains drawn from one sample of a study of response to subunit inactivated influenza vaccine. TCRdb analysed the RT-PCR reads with MiXCR anew, one entry per CDR3 protein. The sample includes fewer than 400,000 distinct CDR3 sequences, 20% to 25% of them seen just once. The specimen was PBMCs from blood, collected 21 months after vaccination. Source of these receptors: a man between 50 and 69 years old who received an inactivated influenza vaccine. Each CDR3 is given with its conserved first and last residue. D genes are given only for firm matches.

d_gene | v_gene | CDR3aa
TRBD2 | TRBV18 | CASSLGLAGDNEQFF
. | TRBV7-8 | CASSLADLNTGELFF
. | TRBV4-2 | CASSQGAIGYTF
TRBD2 | TRBV4-3 | CASSQEGSTSAQDTQYF
. | TRBV19 | CASSGHGVNEKLFF
. | TRBV28 | CASRDGWNSPLHF
. | TRBV7-9 | CASSLRADGEKLFF
TRBD1 | TRBV28 | CASSLKFGQGNSYEQYF
TRBD1 | TRBV20-1 | CSARRTGSGNTIYF
. | TRBV21-1 | CASSISNNEQFF
TRBD1 | TRBV6-2/TRBV6-3 | CASSLITTTGIIFVDTEAFF
TRBD1 | TRBV6-2/TRBV6-3 | CASSYQQGNNSPLHF
. | TRBV7-2 | CASSLGPLLSGNTIYF
TRBD1 | TRBV29-1 | CSVGQGFWYTF
TRBD1 | TRBV4-3 | CASSQEGQARNTIYF
. | TRBV15 | CATSRAADNEQFF
. | TRBV2 | CASRPWGENIQYF
TRBD1 | TRBV11-2 | CASKPGGGSDTQYF
TRBD2 | TRBV6-1 | CASSQGLAGPVSSYEQYF
. | TRBV4-1 | CASSQVGRDNEQFF
TRBD2 | TRBV7-9 | CASSLPGLAGGEQYF
. | TRBV30 | CAWSPPGTIRGELFF
. | TRBV20-1 | CSAMIRETQYF
. | TRBV9 | CASSVGGTREQFF
TRBD1 | TRBV19 | CASVGGLMNYGYTF
TRBD1 | TRBV12-3/TRBV12-4 | CASSIQSGTGYHEQYF
. | TRBV7-9 | CASSLAGAITEAFF
TRBD1 | TRBV4-3 | CASSQEDRGSETQYF
TRBD2 | TRBV20-1 | CSARGTSGDYEQYF
TRBD1 | TRBV7-8 | CASSKGTGVNEKLFF
. | TRBV5-1 | CASSLVSGTSYGYTF
TRBD2 | TRBV20-1 | CSAPLLAGGVYEQYF
TRBD1 | TRBV4-1 | CASSHSGQGRGEAFF
. | TRBV20-1 | CSARDLMENYGYTF
TRBD1 | TRBV29-1 | CSVKTGGDNF
. | TRBV4-1 | CASSQVSGTGNQPQHF
. | TRBV28 | CASSFGTGPHGYTF
. | TRBV5-1 | CASSFDPRGSSYEQYF
TRBD2 | TRBV30 | CAWSDPTGTRGRVTQYF
. | TRBV20-1 | CSARDYTRTIEQFF
TRBD2 | TRBV27 | CASSLSLAATDTQYF
. | TRBV20-1 | CSARAGSTDTQYF
. | TRBV7-9 | CASSLASRGHTIYF
. | TRBV12-3/TRBV12-4 | CASRGTVAGFYEQYF
. | TRBV28 | CASSTGLAKNIQYF
TRBD2 | TRBV2 | CASIRTSGNLAKNIQYF
TRBD2 | TRBV6-2/TRBV6-3 | CATSPGLAGPNYNEQFF
TRBD1 | TRBV4-1 | CASSQGQGFSYEQYF